The next 12 T cell receptor beta chains were all read from a single sample in a study of siplizumab effects on memory and regulatory T cells. TCRdb's copy holds only in-frame clones and misses some; the assay was immunoSEQ multiplex PCR. This sample carries more than 95,000 clones, 90% to 95% of them seen once, and the ten largest clones take about 0.32%. Source material: CD4+ T cells sorted from blood. These receptors were collected from a human donor in good health.

The V gene is TRBV19, the J gene TRBJ1-1, with 10 bases that match TRBD1. Germline loops: CDR1 LNHDA, CDR2 SQIVND (reference sequence). The CDR3 is 19 amino acids. V dropped 8 bases and J dropped 0; count of bases not matched to a gene: 18. The CDR3 sequence is CASRPGTGASGGMNTEAFF. The CDR3 nucleotides read TGTGCCAGTCGGCCCGGGACAGGGGCCTCCGGGGGTATGAACACTGAAGCTTTCTTT.

The chain links TRBV10-2 to TRBJ2-5; no clear D gene. Deletions cut 3 bases from V and 4 bases from J, with 6 bases between. The CDR3 sequence is 12 residues long. Germline V gene lookup returns CDR1 WSHSY and CDR2 SAAADI. The chain's CDR3 is CASSDQTETQYF. The DNA for the CDR3 is TGCGCCAGCAGTGACCAAACAGAGACCCAGTACTTC.

The chain employs TRBV14 and TRBJ2-2; 9 nucleotides agree with TRBD2. J lost 4 bases, V lost 3 bases, and 12 bases had no gene match. This CDR3 is built from 18 residues. Germline lookup yields CDR1 SGHDN and CDR2 FVKESK. Here the CDR3 DNA reads TGTGCCAGCAGCCACGGGCGCGGGAGGGCCTTGAGCACCGGGGAGCTGTTTTTT. This gives the protein CASSHGRGRALSTGELFF.

Here the CDR3 DNA reads TGTGCCAGCAGCCAATTGCAGCAAAGCACAGATACGCAGTATTTT. Translation: CASSQLQQSTDTQYF. The chain joins TRBV9 to TRBJ2-3; no clear D. The V gene lost 4 bases and the J gene lost 0 bases, with 12 bases spanning the gap. The CDR3 is 15 residues long. CDR1 is SGDLS and CDR2 is YYNGEE in the germline V gene. The full variable domain, its missing parts supplied by reference TRBV9 and TRBJ2-3, is DSGVTQTPKHLITATGQRVTLRCSPRSGDLSVYWYQQSLDQGLQFLIQYYNGEERAKGNILERFSAQQFPDLHSELNLSSLELGDSALYFCASSQLQQSTDTQYFGPGTRLTVL.

This sequence joins TRBV5-5 and TRBJ1-5, with D possibly TRBD1 on 5 matching bases. The ends were cut back, 3 bases at V and 0 bases at J, with 10 bases in the middle. There are 15 residues in the CDR3. Germline CDR1 and CDR2: SGHKS and YYEKEE (reference sequence). Here the CDR3 DNA reads TGTGCCAGCAGCTGGACACACTATAGCAATCAGCCCCAGCATTTT. Residues: CASSWTHYSNQPQHF.

V gene TRBV27 combines with J gene TRBJ1-5; 9 nucleotides agree with TRBD1. Trimming cost V 6 bases and J 4 bases; bases outside gene matches: 4. This CDR3 has 14 amino acids. Germline V gene data show CDR1 as MNHEY and CDR2 as SMNVEV (reference sequence). CDR3 in amino acids: CASSPGTGNQPQHF. The CDR3 DNA sequence: TGTGCCAGCAGCCCAGGGACAGGGAATCAGCCCCAGCATTTT.

CDR3 in amino acids: CASRPLWLNEQYF. CDR3 coding DNA: TGTGCCAGCAGACCCCTGTGGCTGAACGAGCAGTACTTC. The rearrangement joins TRBV7-8 to TRBJ2-7; D is uncertain. CDR1 and CDR2 from the germline V gene are SGHVS and FQNEAQ. This CDR3 is built from 13 residues. V lost 6 bases and J 5 bases, leaving 14 bases between the germline ends.

In its sample, this clone was seen a few times. V gene TRBV9 combines with J gene TRBJ2-7, with TRBD2 as a possible D gene (5 bases). The CDR3 is 14 residues long. Trimming cost V 4 bases and J 2 bases, with 13 bases left between them. Germline lookup yields CDR1 SGDLS and CDR2 YYNGEE. Written as DNA, the CDR3 is TGTGCCAGCAGCTCCCAAGCGGAACCCTACGAGCAGTACTTC. It encodes CASSSQAEPYEQYF.

The chain joins TRBV30 to TRBJ1-3, with D possibly matching TRBD1 (5 bases). The V end lost 1 base, the J end lost 0 bases, and 10 bases lay between the germline ends. This CDR3 region has 15 residues. Germline V lookup: CDR1 GTSNPN, CDR2 SVGIG (reference sequence). This CDR3 is CAWSAGTGSGNTIYF. The CDR3 nucleotides read TGTGCCTGGAGTGCCGGGACGGGCTCTGGAAACACCATATATTTT. The full variable domain, with the rest looked up from reference TRBV30 and TRBJ1-3, is SQTIHQWPATLVQPVGSPLSLECTVEGTSNPNLYWYRQAAGRGLQLLFYSVGIGQISSEVPQNLSASRPQDRQFILSSKKLLLSDSGFYLCAWSAGTGSGNTIYFGEGSWLTVV.

The V gene is TRBV9, the J gene TRBJ1-2; D remains ambiguous. Deletions cut 1 base from V and 5 bases from J, with 12 bases between. Germline values: CDR1 SGDLS, CDR2 YYNGEE. The CDR3 loop spans 14 amino acids. CDR3 coding DNA: TGTGCCAGCAGCGTACGTCCGGGTCGGTATGGCTACACCTTC. It codes for CASSVRPGRYGYTF.

This chain connects TRBV5-1 to TRBJ2-5; D remains ambiguous. V gave up 4 bases and J gave up 2 bases, with 3 bases separating them. This CDR3 has 11 residues. CDR1 SGHRS and CDR2 YFSETQ come from the germline V gene. CDR3 protein: CASSTQETQYF. CDR3 nucleotides: TGCGCCAGCAGCACACAAGAGACCCAGTACTTC.

The genes are TRBV4-1 and TRBJ2-4; 7 bases are a match to TRBD1. V lost 0 bases, J lost 0 bases, and 14 bases stayed unmatched. The CDR3 extends over 20 amino acids. Per the germline V gene, CDR1 is MGHRA and CDR2 is YSYEKL. CDR3 in amino acids: CASSQDARGMNPIAKNIQYF. In DNA, the CDR3 is TGCGCCAGCAGCCAAGACGCCAGGGGGATGAATCCTATAGCCAAAAACATTCAGTACTTC.